Shown below are 10 T cell receptor beta chains from a single sample sequenced in a study of T cells in Graves' hyperthyroidism and ophthalmopathy. Amplification of TCR beta CDR3 regions used RNA as the template. With the HTBI primer set, the TCR CDR3 went through a first round of RT-PCR. TCRdb re-analysed the multiplex PCR reads in MiXCR, keeping a single row per CDR3 protein. The sample yields 350,000 to 400,000 distinct CDR3 sequences, 15% seen once. The sample taken for sequencing was blood. Source of these receptors: a woman aged 25 to 39 with Graves' hyperthyroidism.

The sample holds a few counts of this clonotype. The J gene is TRBJ2-5, the V gene TRBV20-1; 7 nucleotides align to TRBD1. The V gene end was trimmed by 5 bases and the J gene end by 3 bases; junction bases not matched to a gene: 6. In germline, CDR1 is DFQATT, CDR2 SNEGSKA (reference sequence). The CDR3 has 13 amino acids. CDR3 in amino acids: CSASRTGEETQYF. In DNA, the CDR3 is TGCAGTGCTTCGCGGACAGGAGAAGAGACCCAGTACTTC.

V is TRBV10-3 and J is TRBJ1-5, with D possibly TRBD1 on 5 matching bases. The CDR3 runs 13 residues. Germline CDR1 reads ENHRY; CDR2 reads SYGVKD. CDR3 bases: TGTGCGATCGGGGGGACCTCCAATCAGCCCCAGCATTTT. As protein: CAIGGTSNQPQHF.

The table lists this clonotype with a few counts. The chain employs TRBV11-3 and TRBJ2-2, with D maybe TRBD2 (6 bases). Germline loops: CDR1 SGHNT, CDR2 YENEEA. V was shortened by 5 bases and J by 8 bases, with 18 bases between the two germline ends. The CDR3 is made up of 15 amino acids. The CDR3 spells CASSRAVRSGGELFF. CDR3 bases: TGTGCCAGCAGCCGCGCAGTGAGGAGCGGGGGGGAGCTGTTTTTT.

This clonotype was recorded at least ten times. The rearrangement joins TRBV20-1 to TRBJ1-6, with D tentatively TRBD1 (5 bases). With 4 bases removed from V and 9 bases from J, the gap between germline ends came to 16 bases. Germline V gene data show CDR1 as DFQATT and CDR2 as SNEGSKA (reference sequence). This CDR3 has 14 residues. The CDR3, as DNA: TGCAGTGCTATTATCCCTATCGGGGGTTCACCCCTCCACTTT. It specifies CSAIIPIGGSPLHF.

Remarks on this clonotype: Its ends do not fully match the called genes, so a read error is possible. The chain links TRBV11-2 to TRBJ1-1; 7 positions match TRBD1. The CDR3 covers 11 residues. In germline, CDR1 is SGHAT, CDR2 FQNNGV. Here the CDR3 reads CASSFGDRALF. CDR3 DNA: TGTGCCAGCAGCTTTGGGGACAGAGCTCTCTTT.

This chain connects TRBV6-2 or TRBV6-3 to TRBJ2-7; D may correspond to TRBD1 or TRBD2 (5 bases each). Germline V lookup: CDR1 MNHEY, CDR2 SVGEGT. Trimming took off 10 bases at V and 2 bases at J, with 9 bases between the two ends. The CDR3 spans 11 residues. The CDR3 DNA is TGTGCCATCCAGGGAGCCTACGAGCAGTACTTC. It codes for CAIQGAYEQYF.

This chain joins TRBV10-2 and TRBJ2-1, with no clear D. This CDR3 contains 16 residues. Per germline, CDR1 WSHSY and CDR2 SAAADI. V was pared by 3 bases and J by 1 base, with 13 bases between. CDR3 in amino acids: CASSETGAESYNEQFF. The CDR3 DNA sequence: TGCGCCAGCAGTGAAACCGGAGCTGAATCCTACAATGAGCAGTTCTTC.

The chain links TRBV2 to TRBJ2-3, with 8 bases aligning to TRBD2. The trim removed 6 bases at V and 6 bases at J, leaving 8 bases unmatched. The V gene's germline CDR1 is SNHLY and CDR2 FYNNEI. The CDR3 totals 14 residues. This CDR3 reads CASRESGSFDTQYF. As DNA, the CDR3 is TGTGCCAGCAGGGAAAGCGGGAGCTTTGATACGCAGTATTTT.

The chain has TRBV6-1 and TRBJ2-2; TRBD1 might be the D (6 bases). Looked up from germline, CDR1 is MNHNS and CDR2 is SASEGT. This CDR3 has 14 residues. Trimming took 2 bases from V and 8 from J, leaving 12 bases between them. Written as DNA, the CDR3 is TGTGCCAGCAGTGAAACGGGACAACTGGGGGAGCTGTTTTTT. Its translation is CASSETGQLGELFF.

This clonotype was picked up a small number of times. The chain uses TRBV28 and TRBJ1-2, with D uncertain. Germline assignment: CDR1 MDHEN and CDR2 SYDVKM. Trimming took 8 bases from V and 5 from J, leaving 9 bases between them. This CDR3 has 11 residues. The CDR3 spells CASSSWYGYTF. The CDR3 DNA reads as TGTGCCAGCTCGAGTTGGTATGGCTACACCTTC.